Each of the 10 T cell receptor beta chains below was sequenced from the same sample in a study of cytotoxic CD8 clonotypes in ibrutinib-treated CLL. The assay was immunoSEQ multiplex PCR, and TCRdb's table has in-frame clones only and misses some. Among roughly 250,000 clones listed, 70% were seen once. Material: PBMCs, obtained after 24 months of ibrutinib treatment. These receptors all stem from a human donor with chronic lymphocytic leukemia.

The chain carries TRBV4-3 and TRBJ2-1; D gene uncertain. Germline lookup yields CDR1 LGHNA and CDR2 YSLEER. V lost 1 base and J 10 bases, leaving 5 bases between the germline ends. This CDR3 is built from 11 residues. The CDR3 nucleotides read TGCGCCAGCAGCCAAGGTTCCGAGCAGTTCTTC. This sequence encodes CASSQGSEQFF.

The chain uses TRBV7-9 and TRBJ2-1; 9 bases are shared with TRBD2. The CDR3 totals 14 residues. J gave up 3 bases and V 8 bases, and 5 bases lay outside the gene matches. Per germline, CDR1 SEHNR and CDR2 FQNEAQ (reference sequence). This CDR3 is CASLWTSDYNEQFF. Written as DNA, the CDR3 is TGTGCCAGCCTCTGGACTAGCGACTACAATGAGCAGTTCTTC.

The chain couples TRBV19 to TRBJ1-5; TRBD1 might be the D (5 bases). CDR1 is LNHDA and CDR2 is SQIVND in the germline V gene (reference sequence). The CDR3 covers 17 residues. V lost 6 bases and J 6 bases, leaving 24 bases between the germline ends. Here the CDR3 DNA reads TGTGCCAGTAGGACTAGGGATAAAGCAGGGCTAGGTCAGCCCCAGCATTTT. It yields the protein CASRTRDKAGLGQPQHF. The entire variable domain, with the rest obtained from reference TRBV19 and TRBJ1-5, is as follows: DGGITQSPKYLFRKEGQNVTLSCEQNLNHDAMYWYRQDPGQGLRLIYYSQIVNDFQKGDIAEGYSVSREKKESFPLTVTSAQKNPTAFYLCASRTRDKAGLGQPQHFGDGTRLSIL.

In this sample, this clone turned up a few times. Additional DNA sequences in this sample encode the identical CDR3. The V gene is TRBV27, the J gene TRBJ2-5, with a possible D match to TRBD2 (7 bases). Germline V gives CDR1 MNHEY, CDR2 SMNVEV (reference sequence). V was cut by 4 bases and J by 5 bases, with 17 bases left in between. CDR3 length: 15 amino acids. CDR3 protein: CASSWGGRGGETQYF. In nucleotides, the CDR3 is TGTGCCAGCAGTTGGGGCGGCAGGGGAGGGGAGACCCAGTACTTC.

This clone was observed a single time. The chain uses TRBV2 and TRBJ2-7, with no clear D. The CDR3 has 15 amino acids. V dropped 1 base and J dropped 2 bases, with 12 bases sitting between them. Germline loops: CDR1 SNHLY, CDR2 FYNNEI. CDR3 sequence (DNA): TGTGCCAGCAGTGAAGATTCGGCTTTTACCTACGAGCAGTACTTC. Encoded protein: CASSEDSAFTYEQYF.

CDR3: CASSLLSRGYYYGYTF. The DNA of the CDR3 is TGTGCCAGCAGTTTACTATCCAGGGGGTACTACTATGGCTACACCTTC. This rearrangement joins TRBV28 to TRBJ1-2; 7 positions agree with TRBD1. Per the germline V gene, CDR1 is MDHEN and CDR2 is SYDVKM. Losses at the gene ends were 2 bases for V and 3 bases for J; bases not matched to a gene: 9. The CDR3 is made up of 16 amino acids.

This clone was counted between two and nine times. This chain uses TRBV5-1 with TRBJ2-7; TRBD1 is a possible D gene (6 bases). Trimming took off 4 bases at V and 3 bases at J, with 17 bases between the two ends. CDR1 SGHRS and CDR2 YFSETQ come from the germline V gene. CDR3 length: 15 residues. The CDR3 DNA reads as TGCGCCAGCAGCCCAGTCAGGACAGATATCTACGAGCAGTACTTC. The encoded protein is CASSPVRTDIYEQYF.

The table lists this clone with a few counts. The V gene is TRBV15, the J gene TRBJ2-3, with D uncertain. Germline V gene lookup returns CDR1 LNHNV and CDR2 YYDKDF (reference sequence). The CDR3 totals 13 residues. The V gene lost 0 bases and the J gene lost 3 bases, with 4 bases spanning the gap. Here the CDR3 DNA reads TGTGCCACCAGCAGAGATAATACAGATACGCAGTATTTT. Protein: CATSRDNTDTQYF.

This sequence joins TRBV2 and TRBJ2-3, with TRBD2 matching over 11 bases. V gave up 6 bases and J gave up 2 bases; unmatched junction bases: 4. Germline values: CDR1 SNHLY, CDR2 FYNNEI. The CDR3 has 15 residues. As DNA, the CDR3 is TGTGCCAGCAGCCCGGGACTAGCGGACACAGATACGCAGTATTTT. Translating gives CASSPGLADTDTQYF.

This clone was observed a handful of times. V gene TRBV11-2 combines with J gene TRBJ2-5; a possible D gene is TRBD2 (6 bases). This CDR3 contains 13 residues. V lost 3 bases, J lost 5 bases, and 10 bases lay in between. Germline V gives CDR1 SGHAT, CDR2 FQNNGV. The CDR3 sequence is CASSFREVETQYF. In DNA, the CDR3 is TGTGCCAGCAGCTTTAGGGAGGTGGAGACCCAGTACTTC.